Following are 26 T cell receptor beta chains from one sample sequenced in a study. TCRdb fed the RT-PCR reads into MiXCR, producing one record per CDR3 protein. The table has more than 600,000 distinct CDR3 sequences, 14% seen once. Sequencing input: memory CD4+ T cells from blood. These receptors all stem from a female donor in good health, serving as a healthy control.

This clonotype appeared a few times. The rearrangement joins TRBV20-1 to TRBJ2-7, with 10 bases aligning to TRBD1. Germline V gene sequence: CDR1 DFQATT, CDR2 SNEGSKA (reference sequence). V lost 2 bases and J lost 5; bases outside the gene matches: 6. This CDR3 is built from 14 residues. CDR3 protein: CSARYGTGAHEQYF. The CDR3 DNA is TGCAGTGCTAGATACGGGACAGGGGCCCACGAGCAGTACTTC.

V and J are TRBV4-2 and TRBJ2-1; 7 bases agree with TRBD2. The V and J ends lost 0 bases and 7 bases, in that order; junction bases with no gene match: 3. Germline V lookup: CDR1 LGHNA, CDR2 YNFKEQ. CDR3 length equals 14 residues. The CDR3 nucleotides are TGTGCCAGCAGCCAAGATCGAGCGGGAAATGAGCAGTTCTTC. As protein: CASSQDRAGNEQFF.

This clonotype appeared many times. The chain uses TRBV29-1 and TRBJ2-1; D gene ambiguous. Germline assignment: CDR1 SQVTM and CDR2 ANQGSEA. Trimming removed 0 bases at V and 5 bases at J, with 8 bases between. The CDR3 covers 13 residues. In DNA form, the CDR3 reads TGCAGCGTTGAAGATTTCGGCCACAATGAGCAGTTCTTC. Its protein product is CSVEDFGHNEQFF.

The chain uses TRBV19 and TRBJ2-7; the match to TRBD1 covers 9 bases. The CDR3 runs 15 residues. With V trimmed by 3 bases and J by 5 bases, 8 bases remained unmatched. Germline V gene lookup returns CDR1 LNHDA and CDR2 SQIVND (reference sequence). The CDR3 sequence: CASSIRGTGSDEQYF. DNA of the CDR3: TGTGCCAGTAGTATTAGAGGGACAGGGAGCGACGAGCAGTACTTC.

At least ten counts were recorded for this clonotype. The chain uses TRBV7-2 and TRBJ1-5; 9 bases map to TRBD1. CDR1 is SGHTA and CDR2 is FQGNSA in the germline V gene. This CDR3 is 15 amino acids long. The ends lost 1 base at V and 6 bases at J; junction bases unmatched: 4. The CDR3, as DNA: TGTGCCAGCAGCTTAGAACAGGGGGCGAGTCAGCCCCAGCATTTT. Amino acid sequence: CASSLEQGASQPQHF.

This clonotype was seen at least ten times. The rearrangement links TRBV29-1 to TRBJ1-1, with 7 bases lining up with TRBD1. Germline-derived CDR1 and CDR2 are SQVTM and ANQGSEA. After removal of 4 bases from V and 0 bases from J, the junction contained 8 bases not matched to a gene. The CDR3 is 15 residues long. The CDR3 is CSVAGAGGVNTEAFF. The CDR3 nucleotides read TGCAGCGTTGCGGGGGCAGGGGGGGTGAACACTGAAGCTTTCTTT.

This clonotype was detected a few times. The V call is TRBV5-1, the J call TRBJ2-1; D may be TRBD2 (6 bases). CDR3 length: 15 amino acids. V lost 4 bases and J 0 bases, leaving 11 bases between the germline ends. In germline, CDR1 is SGHRS, CDR2 YFSETQ. CDR3 nucleotides: TGCGCCAGCAGCAAGGACGGGAGCTCCTACAATGAGCAGTTCTTC. Protein product: CASSKDGSSYNEQFF.

The rearrangement joins TRBV7-2 to TRBJ2-1; 9 positions match TRBD1. With 8 bases clipped from V and 5 bases from J, the junction kept 7 bases outside the gene matches. CDR3 size: 14 residues. The germline CDR1 and CDR2 sequences are SGHTA and FQGNSA. The CDR3 DNA follows: TGTGCCAGCGGATCGGGACAGGGTAACAATGAGCAGTTCTTC. This codes for CASGSGQGNNEQFF.

This sequence joins TRBV7-9 and TRBJ1-6; the D is unclear. This CDR3 spans 16 amino acids. Germline V gives CDR1 SEHNR, CDR2 FQNEAQ (reference sequence). Deletions cut 0 bases from V and 8 bases from J, with 14 bases between. The CDR3 loop reads CASSLASRGLDSPLHF. CDR3 nucleotides: TGTGCCAGCAGCTTAGCTTCCCGGGGTCTGGATTCACCCCTCCACTTT.

This clonotype has ten or more counts. The rearrangement joins TRBV6-5 to TRBJ1-5, with D perhaps matching TRBD1 (6 bases). This CDR3 contains 14 residues. The V gene lost 6 bases and the J gene lost 6 bases, with 15 bases spanning the gap. Germline CDR1 MNHEY, CDR2 SVGAGI. The CDR3 nucleotides are TGTGCCAGCAGAAAGGCAGGGGATACTCAGCCCCAGCATTTT. Protein: CASRKAGDTQPQHF.

This clonotype appeared many times. The V call is TRBV20-1, the J call TRBJ2-1; 11 bases match TRBD2. The trim removed 6 bases at V and 7 bases at J, leaving 8 bases unmatched. CDR1 is DFQATT, CDR2 SNEGSKA, per germline (reference sequence). CDR3 length: 14 amino acids. CDR3: CSARGTSGGNEQFF. The CDR3 DNA follows: TGCAGTGCCCGGGGGACTAGCGGTGGGAATGAGCAGTTCTTC.

A few counts support this clonotype. The CDR3 sequence is CASSQDPAPGRGYTF. CDR3 coding DNA: TGTGCCAGCAGCCAAGATCCTGCTCCGGGACGTGGCTACACCTTC. The chain recombines TRBV3-1 with TRBJ1-2; possible D gene TRBD1, 5 bases. Deletions cut 0 bases from V and 7 bases from J, with 15 bases between. This CDR3 has 15 residues. Germline CDR1 is LGHDT and CDR2 is YNNKEL (reference sequence).

This clonotype was counted between two and nine times. The chain employs TRBV6-2 or TRBV6-3 and TRBJ1-5, with D hard to call. The CDR3 has 13 residues. Germline V gene lookup returns CDR1 MNHEY and CDR2 SVGEGT. V was pared by 2 bases and J by 15 bases, with 17 bases between. The CDR3 is CASSYDRDSFPHF. In nucleotides, the CDR3 is TGTGCCAGCAGTTACGACCGAGACTCCTTCCCGCATTTT.

This clonotype was recorded many times. The CDR3 region has the DNA TGTGCCAGCAGCGCGAGATCCCAAGAGACCCAGTACTTC. It codes for CASSARSQETQYF. This chain uses TRBV7-7 with TRBJ2-5; D is unresolved. Per germline, CDR1 SSHAT and CDR2 FNYEAQ (reference sequence). Trimming pared 5 bases from V and 1 base from J, leaving 8 bases between. The CDR3 runs 13 residues.

This clonotype was found a few times. The chain couples TRBV7-2 to TRBJ2-7; the match to TRBD1 covers 10 bases. Germline V gene lookup returns CDR1 SGHTA and CDR2 FQGNSA. CDR3 length: 15 amino acids. Losses at the gene ends were 3 bases for V and 5 bases for J; bases not matched to a gene: 7. CDR3 sequence reads: CASSFSGQGTNEQYF. The DNA of the CDR3 is TGTGCCAGCAGCTTCTCGGGACAGGGGACTAACGAGCAGTACTTC.

This clonotype turned up a few times. The chain employs TRBV20-1 and TRBJ2-1; 9 bases map to TRBD2. Germline V gene data show CDR1 as DFQATT and CDR2 as SNEGSKA (reference sequence). This CDR3 region has 14 residues. V shed 7 bases and J 5 bases; nucleotides not matched to a gene: 9. The CDR3 DNA sequence: TGCAGTGTGGGGGGCGGGAGGGCCAACAATGAGCAGTTCTTC. Translating it yields CSVGGGRANNEQFF.

The chain carries TRBV20-1 and TRBJ2-7, with 7 bases that match TRBD2. Germline V lookup: CDR1 DFQATT, CDR2 SNEGSKA (reference sequence). CDR3 length equals 14 residues. V gave up 3 bases and J gave up 3 bases; unmatched junction bases: 8. CDR3 in DNA: TGCAGTGCTAGTGGGGCTAGCGGATTCTACGAGCAGTACTTC. Translating it yields CSASGASGFYEQYF.

In this sample, this clonotype turned up a few times. This chain joins TRBV7-2 and TRBJ2-1; no firm D call. This CDR3 is built from 15 residues. Germline V lookup: CDR1 SGHTA, CDR2 FQGNSA. V lost 9 bases and J 0 bases, leaving 15 bases between the germline ends. The CDR3 reads CASGSGASSYNEQFF. The CDR3 coding sequence is TGTGCCAGTGGATCCGGAGCCAGCTCCTACAATGAGCAGTTCTTC.

The chain joins TRBV30 to TRBJ2-1; maybe TRBD2 (6 bases). CDR3 length: 16 residues. The germline V gene encodes CDR1 GTSNPN and CDR2 SVGIG (reference sequence). The germline V and J ends were trimmed by 7 bases and 5 bases, with 24 bases remaining between them. The CDR3 loop is CASPPGFGGVHNEQFF. CDR3 sequence (DNA): TGTGCCTCCCCCCCCGGCTTTGGAGGGGTCCACAATGAGCAGTTCTTC.

This clonotype occurred a few times. The rearrangement uses TRBV20-1 and TRBJ2-4, with D unclear. Germline CDR1 DFQATT, CDR2 SNEGSKA (reference sequence). V lost 0 bases and J lost 0, with 9 bases in between. The CDR3 contains 15 residues. As DNA, the CDR3 is TGCAGTGCTAGAGATCAATGGCTAGCCAAAAACATTCAGTACTTC. Encoded protein: CSARDQWLAKNIQYF.

Only a few counts were recorded for this clonotype. The chain links TRBV5-1 to TRBJ2-7; 8 bases are shared with TRBD1. Trimming cost V 3 bases and J 5 bases; bases outside gene matches: 13. The CDR3 covers 16 residues. Germline V gene data show CDR1 as SGHRS and CDR2 as YFSETQ. The CDR3 sequence is CASSWGIRDRGHEQYF. CDR3 sequence (DNA): TGCGCCAGCAGCTGGGGGATCCGAGACAGGGGCCACGAGCAGTACTTC.

V gene TRBV7-9 combines with J gene TRBJ2-1, with D maybe TRBD2 (5 bases). The germline V gene encodes CDR1 SEHNR and CDR2 FQNEAQ (reference sequence). Between the trimmed V and J ends, which lost 2 bases and 6 bases, there was a span of 11 bases. CDR3 length: 14 amino acids. Here the CDR3 DNA reads TGTGCCAGCAGCTTACTGAGCGCGGGCAATGAGCAGTTCTTC. Translated, it gives CASSLLSAGNEQFF.

At least ten counts were recorded for this clonotype. V usage is TRBV18 and J usage is TRBJ1-1; the D is unclear. Between the trimmed V and J ends, which lost 4 bases and 1 base, there was a span of 7 bases. This CDR3 is 13 amino acids long. Germline values: CDR1 KGHSH, CDR2 LQKENI. The DNA of the CDR3 is TGTGCCAGCTCACAGACGGAGAACACTGAAGCTTTCTTT. Translation gives CASSQTENTEAFF.

This clonotype was seen only a few times. The rearrangement uses TRBV5-1 and TRBJ1-1, with D possibly being TRBD1 (6 bases). This CDR3 spans 15 amino acids. V dropped 3 bases and J dropped 4 bases, with 16 bases sitting between them. The V gene's germline CDR1 is SGHRS and CDR2 YFSETQ. CDR3 region: CASSYISAGATEAFF. Written as DNA, the CDR3 is TGCGCCAGCAGCTATATCTCCGCGGGGGCCACTGAAGCTTTCTTT.

This clonotype was counted only a few times. The chain couples TRBV7-3 to TRBJ2-1, with 7 positions matching TRBD1. From germline, CDR1 is SGHTA and CDR2 FQGTGA. V trimming: 1 base; J trimming: 2 bases; junction bases outside the gene matches: 5. The CDR3 spans 16 residues. The CDR3 nucleotides read TGTGCCAGCAGCTTAAGGTGGACAGGAACCTACAATGAGCAGTTCTTC. As protein: CASSLRWTGTYNEQFF.

This clonotype was seen many times. This chain connects TRBV7-3 to TRBJ2-2; D is possibly TRBD1 or TRBD2 (5 bases each). Germline values: CDR1 SGHTA, CDR2 FQGTGA. This CDR3 comprises 16 residues. Trimming removed 5 bases at V and 2 bases at J, with 15 bases between. CDR3 region: CASSQDGTANTGELFF. In nucleotides, the CDR3 is TGTGCCAGCAGCCAAGACGGGACGGCAAACACCGGGGAGCTGTTTTTT.